The text below deals with one TCR beta chain. The V and J ends lost 4 bases and 6 bases, in that order; junction bases with no gene match: 3. In germline, CDR1 is SGHNT, CDR2 YENEEA. The CDR3 covers 14 residues. Profiling relied on immunoSEQ multiplex PCR, and the TCRdb table lists in-frame clones only, not all of them. The data show fewer than 200,000 clones, approximately 81% seen once. The sample originates from a study of blood T cell repertoires in COVID-19. The receptor was isolated from a woman in her thirties or forties with acute COVID-19. Source material: PBMCs or T cells enriched from blood (not recorded which). This rearrangement joins TRBV11-3 to TRBJ2-1, with 10 positions matching TRBD1. Here the CDR3 DNA reads TGTGCCAGCAGCTGGCGGACAGGGGGCAATGAGCAGTTCTTC. As protein: CASSWRTGGNEQFF.